This T cell receptor (beta chain) was sequenced for a study of blood T cell repertoires in COVID-19 (dated by TCRdb to 2018 to 2021). Broadly, across the study: The collaborator samples originated in the United States, Italy and Spain and spanned the acute and convalescent phases of COVID-19. The prospective study material was composed of cDNA or gDNA derived from T cells, B-cell-depleted T cells, or PBMCs. The dataset comprised deeply sampled blood TCRbeta repertoires from subjects exposed to, actively infected with, or recovered from COVID-19. The repertoires were made available in a free public database intended to serve as a resource for research on the immune response to SARS-CoV-2. Samples came from the ongoing ImmuneRACE study (first 160 participants) plus 1,254 subjects from 6 global collaborators. Nearly every sample came with metadata listing a de-identified subject ID, COVID-19 status, age in years and sex. Where available, HLA class I and class II types were obtained from metadata supplied by the sample provider rather than from assay-based typing. Overall results and qualifications from the work: The quantity of clinical and demographic metadata differed by source and by participant and was supplied without curation.

The collaborating institutions used their own protocols to collect whole blood in K2EDTA tubes. For TCRbeta analysis, collaborators shipped samples as frozen whole blood, isolated PBMCs, or DNA extracted from either of those sample types. The immunoSEQ Assay, a bias-controlled multiplex PCR, was used to amplify TCRbeta CDR3 regions from genomic DNA. Per the original workflow: Nucleated cell counts per sample were estimated from amplification of reference gene primers within the assay. To quantify the absolute abundance of each unique TCRbeta CDR3 rearrangement, sequence reads were collapsed and filtered. For each sample, productive Simpson clonality was calculated as the square root of Simpson's diversity index across productive rearrangements. Imported from immuneACCESS, the table was reduced by TCRdb to in-frame sequences with V and J called. These copies leave out some clones; in studies compared against another copy, an unresolved V gene accounts for under half, and the cause of the remainder is not known. The V and J calls and clone size come from that table; D and trimming were worked out from the DNA. For this sample there are 85,000 to 130,000 clones; approximately 80% appear just once. The ten biggest clones cover 14% of the sample.

Remarks on this clone: The antigen it recognizes is unknown. Within one base of it there is no much larger clone, and no base qualities were kept.

Sequences were obtained from peripheral blood. This receptor was taken from a woman aged 60-75 years with acute or convalescent COVID-19.

The CDR3 protein is CASSLAAGNQPQHF. The nucleotide sequence reads TGTGCCAGCAGCTTGGCGGCAGGGAACCAGCCCCAGCATTTT. The rearrangement combines TRBV5-6 with TRBJ1-5; possibly the D gene is TRBD1, per 5 matching bases. The germline V gene supplies CDR1 SGHDT and CDR2 YYEEEE. V and J lose 0 bases and 7 bases, and a span of 11 bases separates them. Taken from cysteine to phenylalanine, the CDR3 has 14 residues. The only DNA kept is the CDR3, 42 bases in frame from the first base.